This TCR beta chain originates from a study of blood T cell repertoires in COVID-19. Here immunoSEQ multiplex PCR was the method, and the copy in TCRdb shows in-frame clones only, minus some. The data contain around 240,000 clones, approximately 91% of them singletons. Germline CDR1 LGHNA, CDR2 YNFKEQ. V dropped 5 bases and J dropped 7; count of bases not matched to a gene: 13. CDR3 length: 17 amino acids. This clone was counted ten times or more. Material: PBMCs or T cells enriched from blood (not recorded which). The sequence was collected from a human donor in a cohort exposed to, infected with or recovered from COVID-19 (not recorded which). The donor label of this sample is uncertain. The chain combines TRBV4-2 with TRBJ2-1; TRBD2 agrees at 11 bases. The CDR3 spells CASSDGLAGPQRNEQFF. CDR3 nucleotides: TGTGCCAGCAGCGACGGACTAGCGGGCCCCCAACGGAATGAGCAGTTCTTC.